The following is a TCR beta chain sequence with its context. Antigen specificity is unknown. The data are from a study of shared clonotypes between healthy human individuals. Findings and caveats of the study: Sampling covered blood only; tissue repertoires likely differ. A reduction in generation probabilities was seen for non-shared clonotypes relative to those shared by all four donors. Generally, naive subsets came out with larger estimated richness than memory subsets. Rarefaction indicated that sorted-subset sequencing remained incomplete although depth was large.

Positive CCR7 selection of CD45RO-negative cells yielded the naive CD8 cells, and terminally differentiated effector memory CD45RA+ cells were excluded. Produced via immunoSEQ multiplex PCR; TCRdb's table is partial and in-frame only. The sample shows around 560,000 clones, 85% to 95% of them seen only once. Germline loops: CDR1 SNHLY, CDR2 FYNNEI. J lost 7 bases, V lost 0 bases, and 5 bases had no gene match. The CDR3 sequence is 15 residues long. The J gene is TRBJ2-7, the V gene TRBV2, with 11 bases lining up with TRBD2. The TCR originated in a woman younger than 45 in good health. The sequenced sample was naive CD8+ T cells sorted from blood. The CDR3 sequence is CASSEALAGAEEQYF. The CDR3 DNA reads as TGTGCCAGCAGTGAAGCACTAGCGGGAGCAGAAGAGCAGTACTTC.